The 7 T cell receptor beta chains given below trace back to one sample, sequenced in a study of metastatic and nonmetastatic thyroid tumors. MiXCR reprocessed the PCR reads for TCRdb. The sample has around 45,000 clones, about 3.2% seen once. Not a single patient had been given any form of treatment at any point before undergoing thyroid surgery. Input material: blood. The origin of the receptors is a female donor with papillary thyroid cancer or a benign thyroid nodule (not recorded which). Some clones in this sample may be carry-over from other donors' samples.

This clone came up a few times. The J gene is TRBJ1-6, the V gene TRBV6-5; 8 nucleotides agree with TRBD1. V shed 1 base, J shed 8 bases, and the junction held 16 bases outside the gene matches. This CDR3 spans 19 amino acids. Germline V lookup: CDR1 MNHEY, CDR2 SVGAGI. The CDR3 nucleotides are TGTGCCAGCAGTTACTACTCCGGGACAGGAATGACGGCGCATTCACCCCTCCACTTT. As protein: CASSYYSGTGMTAHSPLHF.

As for this clone: The conserved phenylalanine or tryptophan normally closing the CDR3 is absent here, so this likely arose from a read error. The chain joins TRBV5-1 to TRBJ1-2; the D is unclear. The V gene's germline CDR1 is SGHRS and CDR2 YFSETQ. The CDR3 is made up of 15 amino acids. V gave up 4 bases and J gave up 4 bases, with 17 bases separating them. CDR3 in amino acids: CASSQDKNPIYGYTY. CDR3 DNA: TGCGCCAGCAGCCAAGACAAAAATCCAATCTATGGCTACACCTAT.

The table lists this clone with a few counts. The V call is TRBV28, the J call TRBJ1-3; D remains ambiguous. The CDR3 has 15 residues. From germline, CDR1 is MDHEN and CDR2 SYDVKM. The V and J ends lost 6 bases and 4 bases respectively, with 16 bases between them. The CDR3 here is CASSPPRGSGNTIYF. CDR3 DNA sequence: TGTGCCAGCAGCCCCCCTCGGGGTTCGGGAAACACCATATATTTT.

This clone turned up a few times. The chain carries TRBV12-3 or TRBV12-4 and TRBJ2-3, with D perhaps matching TRBD1 (7 bases). The CDR3 extends over 16 amino acids. Trimming removed 4 bases at V and 5 bases at J, with 19 bases between. This CDR3 reads CASSSVGGGFGDTQYF. Written as DNA, the CDR3 is TGTGCCAGCAGTTCCGTAGGAGGGGGCTTTGGAGATACGCAGTATTTT.

This clone was seen only a few times. This may stem from a read error, because a much larger clone lies one nucleotide away. V and J are TRBV6-2 or TRBV6-3 and TRBJ2-3; D is unclear. V was clipped by 2 bases and J by 1 base, with 4 bases between them. The CDR3 extends over 13 amino acids. Germline CDR1 is MNHEY and CDR2 is SVGEGT. CDR3 amino acids: CASSYRGTDTQYF. CDR3 bases: TGTGCCAGCAGTTACAGGGGCACAGATACGCAGTATTTT.

This clone has ten or more counts. The chain combines TRBV5-1 with TRBJ1-1, with D unresolved. Trimming left V 5 bases short and J 3 bases short, with 5 bases between. CDR1 and CDR2 (germline): SGHRS, YFSETQ. The CDR3 length is 11 residues. The CDR3 sequence: CASRKDTEAFF. The CDR3 DNA is TGCGCCAGCAGAAAAGACACTGAAGCTTTCTTT. The whole variable domain, remainder taken from reference TRBV5-1 and TRBJ1-1, is KAGVTQTPRYLIKTRGQQVTLSCSPISGHRSVSWYQQTPGQGLQFLFEYFSETQRNKGNFPGRFSGRQFSNSRSEMNVSTLELGDSALYLCASRKDTEAFFGQGTRLTVV.

This clone appeared many times. V gene TRBV6-1 combines with J gene TRBJ1-4; D is unresolved. V was clipped by 5 bases and J by 7 bases, with 11 bases between them. Germline values: CDR1 MNHNS, CDR2 SASEGT. The CDR3 runs 13 residues. The CDR3 coding sequence is TGTGCCAGCAGTCGAAGCCCGAGTGAAAAACTGTTTTTT. Its protein product is CASSRSPSEKLFF.